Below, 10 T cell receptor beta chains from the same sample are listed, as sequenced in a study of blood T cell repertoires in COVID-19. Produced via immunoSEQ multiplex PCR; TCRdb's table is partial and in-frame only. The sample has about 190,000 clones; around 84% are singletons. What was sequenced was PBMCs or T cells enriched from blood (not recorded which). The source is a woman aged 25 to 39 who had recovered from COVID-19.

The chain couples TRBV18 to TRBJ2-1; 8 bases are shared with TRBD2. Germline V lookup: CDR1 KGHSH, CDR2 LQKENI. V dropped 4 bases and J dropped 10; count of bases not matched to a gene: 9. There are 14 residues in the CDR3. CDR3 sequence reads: CASSRAGGAYEQFF. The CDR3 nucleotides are TGTGCCAGCTCACGTGCGGGAGGAGCCTACGAGCAGTTCTTC.

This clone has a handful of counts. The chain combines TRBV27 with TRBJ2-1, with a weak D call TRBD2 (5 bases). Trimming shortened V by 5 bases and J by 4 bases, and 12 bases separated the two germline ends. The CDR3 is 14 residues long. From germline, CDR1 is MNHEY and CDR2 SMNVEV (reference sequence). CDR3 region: CASSPTSAYNEQFF. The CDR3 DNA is TGTGCCAGCAGTCCCACTAGTGCTTACAATGAGCAGTTCTTC.

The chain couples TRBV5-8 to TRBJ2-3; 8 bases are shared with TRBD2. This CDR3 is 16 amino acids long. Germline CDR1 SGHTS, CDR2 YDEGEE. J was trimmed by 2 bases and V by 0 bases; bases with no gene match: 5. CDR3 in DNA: TGTGCCAGCAGCTTGGCGATAGCGGGAACCACAGATACGCAGTATTTT. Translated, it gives CASSLAIAGTTDTQYF.

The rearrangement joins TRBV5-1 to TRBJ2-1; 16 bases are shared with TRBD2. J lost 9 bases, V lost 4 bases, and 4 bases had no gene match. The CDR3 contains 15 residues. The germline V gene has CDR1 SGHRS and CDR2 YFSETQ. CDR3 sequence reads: CASSVGTSGRGEQFF. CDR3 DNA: TGCGCCAGCAGCGTGGGGACTAGCGGGAGGGGTGAGCAGTTCTTC. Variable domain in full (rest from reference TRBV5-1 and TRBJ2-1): KAGVTQTPRYLIKTRGQQVTLSCSPISGHRSVSWYQQTPGQGLQFLFEYFSETQRNKGNFPGRFSGRQFSNSRSEMNVSTLELGDSALYLCASSVGTSGRGEQFFGPGTRLTVL.

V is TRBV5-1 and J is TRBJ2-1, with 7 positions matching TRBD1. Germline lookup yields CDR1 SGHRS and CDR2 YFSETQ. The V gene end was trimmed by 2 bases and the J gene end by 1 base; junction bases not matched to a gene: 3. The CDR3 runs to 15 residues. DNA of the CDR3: TGCGCCAGCAGCTTCTCGACAGGGTCCTACAATGAGCAGTTCTTC. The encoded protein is CASSFSTGSYNEQFF.

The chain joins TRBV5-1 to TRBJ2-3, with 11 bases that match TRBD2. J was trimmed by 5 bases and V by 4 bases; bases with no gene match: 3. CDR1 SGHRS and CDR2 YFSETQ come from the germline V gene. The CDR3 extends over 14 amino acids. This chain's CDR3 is CASSPLAGVDTQYF. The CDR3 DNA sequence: TGCGCCAGCAGCCCACTAGCGGGAGTAGATACGCAGTATTTT.

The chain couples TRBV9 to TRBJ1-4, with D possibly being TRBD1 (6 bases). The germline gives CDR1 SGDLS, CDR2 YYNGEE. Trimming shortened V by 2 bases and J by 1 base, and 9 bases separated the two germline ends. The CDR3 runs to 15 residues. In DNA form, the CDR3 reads TGTGCCAGCAGCGTCACAGGGATAACTAATGAAAAACTGTTTTTT. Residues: CASSVTGITNEKLFF.

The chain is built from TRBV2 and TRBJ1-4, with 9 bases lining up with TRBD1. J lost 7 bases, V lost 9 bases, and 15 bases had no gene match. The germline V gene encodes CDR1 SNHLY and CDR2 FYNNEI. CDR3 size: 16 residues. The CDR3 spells CASVRDRVMASEKLFF. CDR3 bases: TGTGCCAGTGTCCGGGACAGGGTGATGGCAAGTGAAAAACTGTTTTTT.

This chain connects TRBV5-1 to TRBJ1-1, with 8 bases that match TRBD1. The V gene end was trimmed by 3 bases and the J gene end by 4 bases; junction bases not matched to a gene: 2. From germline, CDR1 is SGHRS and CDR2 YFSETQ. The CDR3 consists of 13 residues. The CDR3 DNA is TGCGCCAGCAGCTCACAGGGGGTCACTGAAGCTTTCTTT. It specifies CASSSQGVTEAFF.

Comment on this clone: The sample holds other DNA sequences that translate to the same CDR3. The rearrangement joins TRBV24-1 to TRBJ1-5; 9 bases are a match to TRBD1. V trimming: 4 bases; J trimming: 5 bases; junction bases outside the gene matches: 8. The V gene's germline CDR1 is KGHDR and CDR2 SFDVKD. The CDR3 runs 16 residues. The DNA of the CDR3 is TGTGCCACCAGTGACCCTAGGACAGGGGACTATCAGCCCCAGCATTTT. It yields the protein CATSDPRTGDYQPQHF.